The 20 T cell receptor beta chains below were found in one sample sequenced in a study of vaccination effects on CD4 cells after COVID-19. TCRdb's table, derived via immunoSEQ multiplex PCR, lists solely in-frame clones and lacks some. The profile covers tens of thousands of clones, with more than 60% appearing a single time and approximately 3% taken by the ten largest. Their recognized antigens are unknown. Researchers isolated CD4+ T cells once around 11 days of culture had elapsed. The sequences come from CD4+ T cells from PBMCs cultured without peptide, collected before COVID-19 vaccination. Receptors were obtained from a human donor who received a COVID-19 vaccine.

This chain joins TRBV7-8 and TRBJ1-4; unclear D gene. CDR3 size: 13 residues. Germline V gene sequence: CDR1 SGHVS, CDR2 FQNEAQ. Trimming left V 4 bases short and J 5 bases short, with 8 bases between. The CDR3 reads CASSSNANEKLFF. The DNA of the CDR3 is TGTGCCAGCAGCTCTAACGCAAATGAAAAACTGTTTTTT. Using reference TRBV7-8 and TRBJ1-4 for the parts outside the CDR3, the full variable domain is GAGVSQSPRYKVAKRGQDVALRCDPISGHVSLFWYQQALGQGPEFLTYFQNEAQLDKSGLPSDRFFAERPEGSVSTLKIQRTQQEDSAVYLCASSSNANEKLFFGSGTQLSVL.

The chain uses TRBV7-3 and TRBJ1-1; maybe TRBD1 (5 bases). V gave up 1 base and J gave up 3 bases, with 9 bases separating them. The CDR3 is made up of 14 amino acids. CDR1 and CDR2 (germline): SGHTA, FQGTGA. The CDR3 sequence: CASSLRGTDTEAFF. DNA for the CDR3: TGTGCCAGCAGCTTAAGGGGGACGGACACTGAAGCTTTCTTT.

The genes are TRBV5-1 and TRBJ1-3; D not resolved. CDR1 and CDR2 from the germline V gene are SGHRS and YFSETQ. Trimming pared 0 bases from V and 0 bases from J, leaving 7 bases between. This CDR3 contains 15 residues. The CDR3, as DNA: TGCGCCAGCAGCTTGGGTGTCGCCTCTGGAAACACCATATATTTT. Translated, it gives CASSLGVASGNTIYF. The whole variable domain, filled in from reference TRBV5-1 and TRBJ1-3, reads KAGVTQTPRYLIKTRGQQVTLSCSPISGHRSVSWYQQTPGQGLQFLFEYFSETQRNKGNFPGRFSGRQFSNSRSEMNVSTLELGDSALYLCASSLGVASGNTIYFGEGSWLTVV.

The chain is built from TRBV20-1 and TRBJ2-1; D ambiguous. The CDR3 sequence is 10 residues long. The V end was cut by 6 bases, the J end by 6 bases, with 6 bases between. The germline CDR1 and CDR2 sequences are DFQATT and SNEGSKA (reference sequence). The CDR3 region is CSAMGNEQFF. The CDR3 region has the DNA TGCAGTGCCATGGGCAATGAGCAGTTCTTC.

The chain carries TRBV6-5 and TRBJ2-2, with D tentatively TRBD2 (5 bases). The germline CDR1 and CDR2 sequences are MNHEY and SVGAGI. V lost 7 bases to trimming and J lost 8 bases, with 17 bases between them. The CDR3 spans 14 residues. The chain's CDR3 is CASTEDPRRGELFF. As DNA, the CDR3 is TGTGCCAGCACAGAGGACCCTAGGAGGGGGGAGCTGTTTTTT.

This sequence joins TRBV30 and TRBJ2-7, with a possible D match to TRBD1 (6 bases). Trimming left V 1 base short and J 2 bases short, with 15 bases between. The CDR3 is made up of 15 amino acids. Germline assignment: CDR1 GTSNPN and CDR2 SVGIG (reference sequence). This chain's CDR3 is CAWSGSGVFPYEQYV. The CDR3 nucleotides read TGTGCCTGGAGTGGATCAGGGGTCTTTCCCTACGAGCAGTACGTC.

This clone was observed a handful of times. J is TRBJ2-5 and V is TRBV7-3; D is undetermined. V lost 5 bases to trimming and J lost 1 base, with 8 bases between them. The germline CDR1 and CDR2 sequences are SGHTA and FQGTGA. The CDR3 runs 13 residues. CDR3 DNA sequence: TGTGCCAGCAGCCAAGCCAGCCAAGAGACCCAGTACTTC. This encodes CASSQASQETQYF.

The chain links TRBV5-4 to TRBJ2-2; TRBD2 matches 7 bases. Trimming cost V 5 bases and J 4 bases; bases outside gene matches: 2. There are 13 residues in the CDR3. Germline values: CDR1 SGHNT, CDR2 YYREEE (reference sequence). The CDR3, as DNA: TGTGCCAGCAGGGGACTACTCACCGGGGAGCTGTTTTTT. Amino acid sequence: CASRGLLTGELFF.

This sequence joins TRBV5-1 and TRBJ2-1; 7 positions match TRBD2. Looked up from germline, CDR1 is SGHRS and CDR2 is YFSETQ. V was clipped by 4 bases and J by 5 bases; unmatched bases: 6. The CDR3 is 14 residues long. CDR3 DNA sequence: TGCGCCAGCAGCCCTGGTGGGGGGGACAATGAGCAGTTCTTC. Its protein is CASSPGGGDNEQFF.

The chain couples TRBV7-2 to TRBJ2-3; D is undetermined. The CDR3 is 15 residues long. Germline CDR1 SGHTA, CDR2 FQGNSA. Deletions cut 2 bases from V and 1 base from J, with 10 bases between. Written as DNA, the CDR3 is TGTGCCAGCAGCTTATCACACTCTGGCACAGATACGCAGTATTTT. As protein: CASSLSHSGTDTQYF.

The chain is built from TRBV19 and TRBJ1-1; 7 bases map to TRBD1. Germline assignment: CDR1 LNHDA and CDR2 SQIVND (reference sequence). Trimming at V came to 5 bases and at J to 5 bases, leaving 14 bases not matched to a gene. The CDR3 totals 16 residues. CDR3 region: CASSVGLDRARTEAFF. DNA for the CDR3: TGTGCCAGTAGTGTGGGGTTAGACAGGGCTAGGACTGAAGCTTTCTTT.

The V call is TRBV24-1, the J call TRBJ2-2; no definite D call. CDR3 length equals 15 residues. The germline V gene encodes CDR1 KGHDR and CDR2 SFDVKD. Trimming took off 4 bases at V and 0 bases at J, with 8 bases between the two ends. The DNA of the CDR3 is TGTGCCACCAGTGACCTCGGACCGAACACCGGGGAGCTGTTTTTT. This encodes CATSDLGPNTGELFF.

The V call is TRBV7-8, the J call TRBJ2-1, with 9 bases identical to TRBD1. The CDR3 has 16 residues. Unmatched junction bases numbered 6, after V lost 2 bases and J lost 4 bases. Germline lookup yields CDR1 SGHVS and CDR2 FQNEAQ. The CDR3 here is CASSLHGTGSYNEQFF. The CDR3 nucleotides are TGTGCCAGCAGCTTACACGGGACAGGGAGTTACAATGAGCAGTTCTTC.

The chain employs TRBV7-9 and TRBJ1-2; no firm D call. Trimming cost V 1 base and J 2 bases, with 8 bases left between them. The CDR3 consists of 14 residues. Germline V gene data show CDR1 as SEHNR and CDR2 as FQNEAQ (reference sequence). As DNA, the CDR3 is TGTGCCAGCAGCTTAGAATCGGGCAACTATGGCTACACCTTC. Amino acids: CASSLESGNYGYTF.

The chain links TRBV5-5 to TRBJ1-2; unclear D gene. With 1 base removed from V and 5 bases from J, the gap between germline ends came to 9 bases. The CDR3 runs to 13 residues. The V gene's germline CDR1 is SGHKS and CDR2 YYEKEE (reference sequence). The CDR3 DNA sequence: TGTGCCAGCAGCTTGCTCGGGAGGTATGGCTACACCTTC. This sequence encodes CASSLLGRYGYTF. Using reference TRBV5-5 and TRBJ1-2 for the parts outside the CDR3, the full variable domain is DAGVTQSPTHLIKTRGQQVTLRCSPISGHKSVSWYQQVLGQGPQFIFQYYEKEERGRGNFPDRFSARQFPNYSSELNVNALLLGDSALYLCASSLLGRYGYTFGSGTRLTVV.

The chain combines TRBV5-4 with TRBJ1-1; possible D gene TRBD1, 6 bases. V was cut by 1 base and J by 8 bases, with 15 bases left in between. Germline CDR1 reads SGHNT; CDR2 reads YYREEE (reference sequence). The CDR3 covers 14 residues. The CDR3: CASSLMTGQGEAFF. Written as DNA, the CDR3 is TGTGCCAGCAGCTTGATGACAGGTCAAGGAGAAGCTTTCTTT.

This sequence joins TRBV4-3 and TRBJ1-2; D ambiguous. The CDR3 is made up of 13 amino acids. V shed 0 bases and J shed 6 bases, with 8 bases lying between them. Germline loops: CDR1 LGHNA, CDR2 YSLEER. CDR3 sequence reads: CASSQEIRDGYTF. The DNA of the CDR3 is TGCGCCAGCAGCCAAGAGATCCGAGATGGCTACACCTTC.

V gene TRBV5-1 combines with J gene TRBJ1-3; maybe TRBD1 (5 bases). The CDR3 covers 14 residues. The germline CDR1 and CDR2 sequences are SGHRS and YFSETQ. V was trimmed by 3 bases and J by 10 bases, leaving 17 bases between them. The CDR3 protein is CASSSQGDPGTIYF. For the CDR3, the DNA is TGCGCCAGCAGCTCCCAAGGGGACCCCGGGACCATATATTTT.

V is TRBV6-1 and J is TRBJ2-2, with 9 bases that match TRBD1. V gave up 4 bases and J gave up 0 bases; unmatched junction bases: 9. The CDR3 consists of 18 residues. CDR1 and CDR2 from the germline V gene are MNHNS and SASEGT. For the CDR3, the DNA is TGTGCCAGCAGTGCATCAACAGGGGGCGGGTCGAACACCGGGGAGCTGTTTTTT. Translation: CASSASTGGGSNTGELFF.

This clone was counted a single time. The chain links TRBV6-5 to TRBJ1-1, with D unclear. The length of the CDR3 is 13 residues. Trimming pared 7 bases from V and 2 bases from J, leaving 11 bases between. CDR1 and CDR2 from the germline V gene are MNHEY and SVGAGI. In DNA form, the CDR3 reads TGTGCCAGCAATCGCGGGCTAAACACTGAAGCTTTCTTT. This translates into CASNRGLNTEAFF.